The 7 T cell receptor beta chains below all came from one sample that was sequenced in a study of neurological immune-mediated disorders. TCRdb reprocessed the 5' RACE reads via MiXCR and lists one record per CDR3 protein. The sample includes tens of thousands of distinct CDR3 sequences, about 4% of them seen just once. The sequenced sample consisted of PBMCs. All receptors derive from a young man with multiple sclerosis.

This clonotype was seen many times. The gene calls are TRBV6-5 and TRBJ2-3; 8 bases agree with TRBD1. This CDR3 is built from 15 residues. Germline loops: CDR1 MNHEY, CDR2 SVGAGI. The trim removed 2 bases at V and 4 bases at J, leaving 5 bases unmatched. For the CDR3, the DNA is TGTGCCAGCAGTTACGCTGGGACAGGAGCAGATACGCAGTATTTT. Amino acid sequence: CASSYAGTGADTQYF.

Many counts were recorded for this clonotype. The chain is built from TRBV12-3 or TRBV12-4 and TRBJ2-3; D not resolved. V was pared by 2 bases and J by 2 bases, with 17 bases between. The CDR3 is made up of 17 amino acids. The chain's CDR3 is CASSLRAVNTITDTQYF. The CDR3 bases are TGTGCCAGCAGTTTACGGGCAGTTAATACGATCACAGATACGCAGTATTTT.

Many counts were recorded for this clonotype. The chain uses TRBV7-2 and TRBJ2-2; TRBD1 might be the D (8 bases). The length of the CDR3 is 15 residues. The germline V gene has CDR1 SGHTA and CDR2 FQGNSA. V lost 3 bases and J 5 bases, leaving 13 bases between the germline ends. In DNA form, the CDR3 reads TGTGCCAGCAGCTTCGACAGGGGAGGGACCGGGGAGCTGTTTTTT. Its translation: CASSFDRGGTGELFF.

The rearrangement joins TRBV3-1 to TRBJ2-5; 9 bases align to TRBD1. The J segment lost 7 bases and the V segment lost 5 bases, leaving 14 bases of the junction unmatched. Germline CDR1 is LGHDT and CDR2 is YNNKEL (reference sequence). The CDR3 is made up of 16 amino acids. In nucleotides, the CDR3 is TGTGCCAGCAGCTCCTCAGCGGGACAGGGAAGGGGGACCCAGTACTTC. Translated, it gives CASSSSAGQGRGTQYF.

There are many counts of this clonotype. Here the CDR3 DNA reads TGTGCCACCAGTGGCAGCACAGATACGCAGTATTTT. Protein sequence: CATSGSTDTQYF. The chain joins TRBV24-1 to TRBJ2-3; D gene ambiguous. This CDR3 contains 12 residues. V lost 5 bases and J 0 bases, leaving 2 bases between the germline ends. From germline, CDR1 is KGHDR and CDR2 SFDVKD.

This clonotype was seen repeatedly, ten times or more. J is TRBJ1-2 and V is TRBV7-2; 8 nucleotides align to TRBD1. Germline V gene lookup returns CDR1 SGHTA and CDR2 FQGNSA. V lost 6 bases to trimming and J lost 6 bases; unmatched junction nucleotides: 3. This CDR3 has 12 amino acids. The CDR3 is CASSYRGDGYTF. CDR3 nucleotides: TGTGCCAGCAGTTACAGGGGGGATGGCTACACCTTC.

Worth noting for this clonotype: A single base separates this from a much larger clone, so it may be a read error. The V gene is TRBV9, the J gene TRBJ2-7, with TRBD1 as a possible D gene (6 bases). The CDR3 has 14 residues. Germline V gene data show CDR1 as SGDLS and CDR2 as YYNGEE. Between the trimmed V and J ends, which lost 7 bases and 3 bases, there was a span of 17 bases. CDR3 loop: CASGRSQGCYEQYF. The CDR3 nucleotides read TGTGCCAGCGGGCGGAGTCAGGGGTGCTACGAGCAGTACTTC.